This section outlines one TCR beta chain sequence together with its context. Original data processing: It was from reference gene primer amplification that nucleated cell counts were estimated. Sequenced by immunoSEQ multiplex PCR; TCRdb stores in-frame clones only, minus some. D and trimming come from the DNA, and the V and J calls and clone size come from that table. Of 150,000 to 200,000 clones in the sample, approximately 90% were seen once. These data come from a study of blood T cell repertoires in COVID-19. Study information: Researchers got acute and convalescent COVID-19 samples from the United States, Italy and Spain.

The sequencing sample was made of peripheral blood. The origin of this receptor is a human donor in a cohort sampled during active COVID-19.

CDR3 in DNA: TGTGCCAGCAGCCAAGTTCTCCTCGGCAGGGTAGATTCACCCCTCCACTTT. This codes for CASSQVLLGRVDSPLHF. The genes are TRBV3-1 (or the pseudogene TRBV3-2) and TRBJ1-6, with D possibly TRBD1 on 5 matching bases. The V gene's germline CDR1 is LGHDT and CDR2 YNNKEL (reference sequence). The germline V and J ends were trimmed by 1 base and 8 bases, with 18 bases remaining between them. The CDR3 spans 17 residues.